The clone carrying this T cell receptor beta chain was detected a few times. Trimming took off 4 bases at V and 8 bases at J, with 21 bases between the two ends. The CDR3 contains 15 residues. CDR1 and CDR2 (germline): SGHRS, YFSETQ. The data were obtained in a study of blood T cell repertoires in COVID-19. As originally analysed: Quantification of nucleated cells was approximated via reference gene primer amplification. Method: immunoSEQ multiplex PCR; TCRdb's copy keeps in-frame clones and lacks some. That table supplies the V and J calls and clone size; D and trimming were determined from the DNA. Among 180,000 or so clones, 75% to 80% were seen once, and the ten largest hold around 8.1%.

Sequenced input: peripheral blood. The chain uses TRBV5-1 and TRBJ1-2, with a weak D call TRBD1 (6 bases). The TCR sequence derives from a woman aged 45-60 years with active or convalescent COVID-19. CDR3 residues: CASSTPDRRLPGYTF. The DNA of the CDR3 is TGCGCCAGCAGCACCCCCGACAGGAGACTACCGGGCTACACCTTC.